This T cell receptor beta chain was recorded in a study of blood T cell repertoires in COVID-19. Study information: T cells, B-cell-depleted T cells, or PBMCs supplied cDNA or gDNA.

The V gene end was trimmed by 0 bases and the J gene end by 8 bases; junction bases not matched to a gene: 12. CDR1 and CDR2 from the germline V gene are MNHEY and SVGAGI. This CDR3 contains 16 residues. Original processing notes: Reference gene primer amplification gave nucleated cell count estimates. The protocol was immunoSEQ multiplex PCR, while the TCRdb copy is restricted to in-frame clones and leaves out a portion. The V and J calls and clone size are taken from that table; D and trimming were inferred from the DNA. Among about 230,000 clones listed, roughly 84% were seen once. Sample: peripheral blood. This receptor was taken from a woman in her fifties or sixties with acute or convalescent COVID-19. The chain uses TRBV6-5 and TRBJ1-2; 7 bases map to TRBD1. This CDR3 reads CASSYSISRGKEGYTF. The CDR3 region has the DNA TGTGCCAGCAGTTACTCGATTTCCAGGGGGAAGGAGGGCTACACCTTC.